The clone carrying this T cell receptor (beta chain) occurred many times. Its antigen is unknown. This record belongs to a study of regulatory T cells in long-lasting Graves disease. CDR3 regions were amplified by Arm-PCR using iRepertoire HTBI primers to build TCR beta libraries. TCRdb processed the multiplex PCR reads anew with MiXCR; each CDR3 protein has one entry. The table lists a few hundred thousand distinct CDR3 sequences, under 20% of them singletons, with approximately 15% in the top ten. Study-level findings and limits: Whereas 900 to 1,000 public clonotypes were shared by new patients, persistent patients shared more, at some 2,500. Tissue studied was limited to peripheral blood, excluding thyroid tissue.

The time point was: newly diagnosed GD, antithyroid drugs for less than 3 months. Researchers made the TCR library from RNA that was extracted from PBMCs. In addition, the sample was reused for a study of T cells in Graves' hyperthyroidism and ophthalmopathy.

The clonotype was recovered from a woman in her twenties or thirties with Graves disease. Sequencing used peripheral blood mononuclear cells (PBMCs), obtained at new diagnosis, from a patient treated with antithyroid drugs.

The CDR3 DNA sequence: TGTGCCAGCAGCCCAAATAACTATGGCTACACCTTC. Amino acids: CASSPNNYGYTF. V gene TRBV12-3 or TRBV12-4 combines with J gene TRBJ1-2; D unclear. The ends were cut back, 6 bases at V and 1 base at J, with 6 bases in the middle. This CDR3 region has 12 residues.